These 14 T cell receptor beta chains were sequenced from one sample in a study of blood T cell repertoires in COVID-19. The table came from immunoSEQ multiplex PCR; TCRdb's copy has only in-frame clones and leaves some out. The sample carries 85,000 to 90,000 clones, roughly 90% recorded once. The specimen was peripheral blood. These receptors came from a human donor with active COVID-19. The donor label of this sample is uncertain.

CDR3 in amino acids: CASSFWRGSGHDEQFF. CDR3 nucleotides: TGTGCCAGCAGCTTCTGGCGGGGGAGTGGACACGATGAGCAGTTCTTC. V usage is TRBV13 and J usage is TRBJ2-1, with 7 positions matching TRBD2. The CDR3 loop spans 16 amino acids. The germline CDR1 and CDR2 sequences are PRHDT and FYEKMQ (reference sequence). With V trimmed by 3 bases and J by 8 bases, 13 bases remained unmatched.

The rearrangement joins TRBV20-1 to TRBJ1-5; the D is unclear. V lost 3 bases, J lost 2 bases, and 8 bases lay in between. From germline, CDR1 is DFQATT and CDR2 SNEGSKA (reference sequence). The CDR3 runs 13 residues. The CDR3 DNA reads TGCAGTGCTAGTCGCGGCGGCAATCAGCCCCAGCATTTT. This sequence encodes CSASRGGNQPQHF.

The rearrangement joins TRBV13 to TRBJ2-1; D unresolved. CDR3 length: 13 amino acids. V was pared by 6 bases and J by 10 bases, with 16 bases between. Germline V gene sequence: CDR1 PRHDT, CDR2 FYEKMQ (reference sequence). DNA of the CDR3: TGTGCCAGCAGTTTGCCGAACGGAGACGAGCAGTTCTTC. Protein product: CASSLPNGDEQFF. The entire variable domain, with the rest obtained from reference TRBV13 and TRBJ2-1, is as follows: AAGVIQSPRHLIKEKRETATLKCYPIPRHDTVYWYQQGPGQDPQFLISFYEKMQSDKGSIPDRFSAQQFSDYHSELNMSSLELGDSALYFCASSLPNGDEQFFGPGTRLTVL.

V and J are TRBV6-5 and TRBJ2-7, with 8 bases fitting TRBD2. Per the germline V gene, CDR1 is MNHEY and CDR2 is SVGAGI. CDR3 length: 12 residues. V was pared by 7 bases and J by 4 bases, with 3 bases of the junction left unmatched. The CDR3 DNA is TGTGCCAGCAAGGAGCGGGGGTACGAGCAGTACTTC. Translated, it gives CASKERGYEQYF.

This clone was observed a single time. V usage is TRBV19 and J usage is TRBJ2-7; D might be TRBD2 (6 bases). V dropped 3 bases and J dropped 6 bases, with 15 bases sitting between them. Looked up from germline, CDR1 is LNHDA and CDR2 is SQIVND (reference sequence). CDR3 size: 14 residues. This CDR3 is CASSILASGAEQYF. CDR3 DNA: TGTGCCAGTAGTATTCTAGCGAGCGGAGCCGAGCAGTACTTC.

The CDR3 bases are TGTGCCAGCAGCTCCTGGGGACAGGGCGGGACCTACAATGAGCAGTTCTTC. This encodes CASSSWGQGGTYNEQFF. This sequence joins TRBV7-2 and TRBJ2-1; 9 positions match TRBD1. Germline CDR1 and CDR2: SGHTA and FQGNSA. Trimming removed 4 bases from V and 2 bases from J; junction bases left unmatched: 9. The length of the CDR3 is 17 residues.

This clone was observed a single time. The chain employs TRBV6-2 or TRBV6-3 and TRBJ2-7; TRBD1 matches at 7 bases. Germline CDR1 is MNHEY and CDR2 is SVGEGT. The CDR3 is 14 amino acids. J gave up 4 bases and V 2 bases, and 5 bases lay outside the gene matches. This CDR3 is CASSYGDRVYEQYF. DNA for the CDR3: TGTGCCAGCAGTTACGGTGACAGGGTATACGAGCAGTACTTC.

CDR3 in amino acids: CASSLAPAGDEKLFF. Written as DNA, the CDR3 is TGCGCCAGCAGCTTGGCCCCGGCAGGGGACGAAAAACTGTTTTTT. The gene calls are TRBV5-1 and TRBJ1-4; possibly TRBD1 for D (6 bases). The CDR3 consists of 15 residues. Germline assignment: CDR1 SGHRS and CDR2 YFSETQ. Trimming pared 0 bases from V and 8 bases from J, leaving 14 bases between.

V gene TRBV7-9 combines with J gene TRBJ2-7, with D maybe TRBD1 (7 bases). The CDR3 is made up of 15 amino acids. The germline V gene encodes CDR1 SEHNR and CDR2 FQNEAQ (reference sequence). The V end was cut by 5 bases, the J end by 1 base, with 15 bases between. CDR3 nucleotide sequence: TGTGCCAGCAGCCAGGGGGGCCGGATTTCCTACGAGCAGTACTTC. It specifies CASSQGGRISYEQYF.

The CDR3 DNA is TGTGCCAGCAGTAGAGTCGGGACAGAGGGGTTGGGAGCTTTCTTT. It specifies CASSRVGTEGLGAFF. The chain is built from TRBV28 and TRBJ1-1, with TRBD1 identical over 7 bases. Germline values: CDR1 MDHEN, CDR2 SYDVKM. V was clipped by 5 bases and J by 10 bases; unmatched bases: 16. The CDR3 consists of 15 residues.

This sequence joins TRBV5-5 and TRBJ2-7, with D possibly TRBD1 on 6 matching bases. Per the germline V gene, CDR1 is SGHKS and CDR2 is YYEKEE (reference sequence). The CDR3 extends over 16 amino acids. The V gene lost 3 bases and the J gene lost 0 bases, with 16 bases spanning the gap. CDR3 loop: CASSSAGTSSSYEQYF. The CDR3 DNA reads TGTGCCAGCAGCTCGGCCGGGACATCTAGCTCCTACGAGCAGTACTTC.

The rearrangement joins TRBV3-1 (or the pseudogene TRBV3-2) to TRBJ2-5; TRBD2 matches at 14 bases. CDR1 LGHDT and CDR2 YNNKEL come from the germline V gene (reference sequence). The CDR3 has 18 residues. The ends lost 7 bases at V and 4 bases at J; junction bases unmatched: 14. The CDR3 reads CASISGLAGGPAGETQYF. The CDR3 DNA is TGTGCCAGCATCAGCGGACTAGCGGGGGGCCCGGCGGGAGAGACCCAGTACTTC.

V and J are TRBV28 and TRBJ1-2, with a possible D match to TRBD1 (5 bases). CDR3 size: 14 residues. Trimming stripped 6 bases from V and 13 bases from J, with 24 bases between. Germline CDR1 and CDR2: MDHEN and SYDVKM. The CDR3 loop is CASSMFEAGKRSTF. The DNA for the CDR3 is TGTGCCAGCAGCATGTTCGAGGCAGGGAAAAGGTCCACCTTC.

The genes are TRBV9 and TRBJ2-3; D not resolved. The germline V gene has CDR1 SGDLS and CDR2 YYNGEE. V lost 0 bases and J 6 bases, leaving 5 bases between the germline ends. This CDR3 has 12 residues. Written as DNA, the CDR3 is TGTGCCAGCAGCGTAGCTCTGGATACGCAGTATTTT. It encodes CASSVALDTQYF.